This T cell receptor beta chain was captured in a study of T-cell memory formation after mild COVID-19. Whole-study context: TCR clusters largely stayed donor specific. The study's findings and limits: Some clones that responded were present in memory (sampled pre-infection), which suggests cross-reactive memory joined.

Using its own MiXCR run on the 5' RACE reads, TCRdb lists one record per CDR3 protein. This sample has approximately 500,000 distinct CDR3 sequences; approximately 23% occur once, and the top ten carry about 12%. On this clonotype: The target antigen is unknown.

This CDR3 is built from 14 residues. The germline V gene encodes CDR1 SGHVS and CDR2 FQNEAQ. The V end lost 0 bases, the J end lost 5 bases, and 10 bases lay between the germline ends. Sequencing input: PBMCs or a T cell subset sorted from them (not recorded which). The V call is TRBV7-8, the J call TRBJ2-5; tentative D call: TRBD2 (6 bases). The receptor was derived from an adult woman who had mild COVID-19 (a few samples of this study predate the infection). Cell type and time point are not known. CDR3 sequence reads: CASSLARGRETQYF. The CDR3 region has the DNA TGTGCCAGCAGCTTAGCGCGGGGTCGGGAGACCCAGTACTTC.